This TCR beta chain was sequenced in a study of PD-1 blockade in mismatch repair-deficient tumors. A note on this clone: Its antigen is still unknown.

TCRdb keeps only in-frame clones here, not all; method: immunoSEQ multiplex PCR. The sample lists approximately 8,300 clones, about 90% seen once, with roughly 14% in the top ten. CDR1 SGHRS and CDR2 YFSETQ come from the germline V gene. The ends were cut back, 3 bases at V and 0 bases at J, with 8 bases in the middle. This CDR3 has 14 amino acids. Time point meaning: approximately ten-day in vitro stimulation with candidate mutation-associated neoantigen peptide 1. The TCR was taken from an adult with mismatch repair-deficient cancer. This sequence joins TRBV5-1 and TRBJ2-3; D is perhaps TRBD1 (6 bases). The material was cells cultured in vitro, obtained from a patient treated with pembrolizumab. For the CDR3, the DNA is TGCGCCAGCAGCTCTACAGGGAGCACAGATACGCAGTATTTT. It translates to CASSSTGSTDTQYF.